This T cell receptor (beta chain) is from a study of T cell repertoires in MIS-A myocarditis. Clones were read by immunoSEQ multiplex PCR, and TCRdb kept only the in-frame ones, dropping some. The top ten clones hold around 29% of a sample with over 9,000 clones, around 83% of them seen once. This clone is a singleton in its sample. CDR3 length: 14 amino acids. Germline CDR1 SGHRS, CDR2 YFSETQ. Losses at the gene ends were 4 bases for V and 5 bases for J; bases not matched to a gene: 5. The clonotype comes from a man aged 18 to 35 with fulminant myocarditis from multisystem inflammatory syndrome in adults (MIS-A) after COVID-19. The chain uses TRBV5-1 and TRBJ1-1, with TRBD1 matching over 10 bases. Material: right ventricle heart tissue obtained at autopsy. The CDR3 nucleotides read TGCGCCAGCAGCCTACGGGACAGGGGAACTGAAGCTTTCTTT. It yields the protein CASSLRDRGTEAFF.